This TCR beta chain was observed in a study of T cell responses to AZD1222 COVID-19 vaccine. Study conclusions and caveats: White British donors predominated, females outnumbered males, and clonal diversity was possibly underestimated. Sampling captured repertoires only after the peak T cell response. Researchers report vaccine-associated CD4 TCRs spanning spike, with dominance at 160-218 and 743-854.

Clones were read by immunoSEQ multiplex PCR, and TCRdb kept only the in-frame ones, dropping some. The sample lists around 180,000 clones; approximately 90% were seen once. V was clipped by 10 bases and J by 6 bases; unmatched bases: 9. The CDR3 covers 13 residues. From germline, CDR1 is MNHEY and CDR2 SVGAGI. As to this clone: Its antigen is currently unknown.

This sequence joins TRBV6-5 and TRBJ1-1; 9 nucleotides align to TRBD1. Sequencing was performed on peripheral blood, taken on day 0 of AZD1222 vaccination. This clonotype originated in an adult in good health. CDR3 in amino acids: CATWTGAVPEAFF. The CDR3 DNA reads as TGTGCCACCTGGACAGGGGCCGTCCCTGAAGCTTTCTTT.